This T cell receptor (beta chain) is drawn from a study of cytomegalovirus exposure and HLA in healthy donors. Between the trimmed V and J ends, which lost 11 bases and 6 bases, there was a span of 23 bases. This CDR3 has 15 amino acids. CDR1 is ENHRY and CDR2 is SYGVKD in the germline V gene. The study, taken as a whole, reports: A few CMV-associated chains were confirmed in vitro to be specific for CMV antigens.

Primers: 60 Vbeta forward and 13 Jbeta reverse. The method was immunoSEQ multiplex PCR; TCRdb's version includes in-frame clones alone and lacks a portion of them. This table has approximately 150,000 clones, about 74% appearing once. Concerning this clone itself: Its matching antigen is unknown.

The receptor's source is a male donor in good health and CMV-seronegative. Sequenced: PBMCs. This chain links TRBV10-3 with TRBJ1-3, with D tentatively TRBD1 (5 bases). The CDR3 DNA follows: TGTGCCTCAACCTGGGGGAGGCAGGAGGCAAACACCATATATTTT. The encoded protein is CASTWGRQEANTIYF.